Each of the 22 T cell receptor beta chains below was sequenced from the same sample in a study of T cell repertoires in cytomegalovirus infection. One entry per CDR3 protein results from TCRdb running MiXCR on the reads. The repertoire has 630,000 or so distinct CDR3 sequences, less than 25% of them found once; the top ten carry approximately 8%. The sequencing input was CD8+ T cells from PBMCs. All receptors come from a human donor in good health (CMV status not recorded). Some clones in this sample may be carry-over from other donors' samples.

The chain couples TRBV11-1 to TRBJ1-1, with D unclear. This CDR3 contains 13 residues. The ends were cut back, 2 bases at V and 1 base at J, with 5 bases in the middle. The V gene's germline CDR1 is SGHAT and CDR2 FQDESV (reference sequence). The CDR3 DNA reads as TGTGCCAGCAGCTTACTTCCGAACACTGAAGCTTTCTTT. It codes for CASSLLPNTEAFF.

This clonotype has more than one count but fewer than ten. CDR3 DNA: TGTGCCAGCAGTCTAGCGGGGGAAAGCTCCTACAATGAGCAGTTCTTC. Its protein product is CASSLAGESSYNEQFF. This chain connects TRBV6-5 to TRBJ2-1, with TRBD2 matching over 10 bases. Germline V gives CDR1 MNHEY, CDR2 SVGAGI. With 5 bases clipped from V and 0 bases from J, the junction kept 4 bases outside the gene matches. There are 16 residues in the CDR3.

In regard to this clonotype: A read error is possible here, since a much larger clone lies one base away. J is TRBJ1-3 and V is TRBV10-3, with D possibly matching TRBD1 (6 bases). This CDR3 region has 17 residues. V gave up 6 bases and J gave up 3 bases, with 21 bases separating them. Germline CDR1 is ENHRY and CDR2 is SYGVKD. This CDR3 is CAIRKRAGEDYGNTIYF. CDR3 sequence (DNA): TGTGCCATCAGAAAACGGGCAGGGGAAGACTATGGAAACACCATATATTTT.

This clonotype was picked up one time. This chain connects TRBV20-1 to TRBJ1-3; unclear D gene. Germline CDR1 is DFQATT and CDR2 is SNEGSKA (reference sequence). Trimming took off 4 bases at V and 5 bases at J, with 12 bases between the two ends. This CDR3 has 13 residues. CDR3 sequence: CSATPEGRNTIYF. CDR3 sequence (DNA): TGCAGTGCTACCCCCGAAGGGCGAAACACCATATATTTT.

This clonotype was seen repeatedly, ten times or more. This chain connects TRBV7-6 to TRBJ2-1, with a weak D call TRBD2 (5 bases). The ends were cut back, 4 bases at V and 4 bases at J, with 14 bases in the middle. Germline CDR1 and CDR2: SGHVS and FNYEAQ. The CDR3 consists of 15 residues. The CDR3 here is CASSSGVNLYNEQFF. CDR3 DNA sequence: TGTGCCAGCAGCTCCGGGGTGAACCTATACAATGAGCAGTTCTTC. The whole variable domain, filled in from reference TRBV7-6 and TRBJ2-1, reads GAGVSQSPRYKVTKRGQDVALRCDPISGHVSLYWYRQALGQGPEFLTYFNYEAQQDKSGLPNDRFSAERPEGSISTLTIQRTEQRDSAMYRCASSSGVNLYNEQFFGPGTRLTVL.

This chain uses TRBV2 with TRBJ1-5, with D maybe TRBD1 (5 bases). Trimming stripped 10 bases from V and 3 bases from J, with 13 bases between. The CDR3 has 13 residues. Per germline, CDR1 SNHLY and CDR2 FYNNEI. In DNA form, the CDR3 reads TGTGCCACCCTCGGGGCGACCAATCAGCCCCAGCATTTT. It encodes CATLGATNQPQHF.

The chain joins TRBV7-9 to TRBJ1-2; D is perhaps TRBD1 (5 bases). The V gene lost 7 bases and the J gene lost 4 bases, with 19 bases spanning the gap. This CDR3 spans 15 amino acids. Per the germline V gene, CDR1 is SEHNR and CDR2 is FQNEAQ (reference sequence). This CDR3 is CASIPLLGATYGYTF. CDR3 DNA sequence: TGTGCCAGCATCCCATTACTCGGGGCCACCTATGGCTACACCTTC.

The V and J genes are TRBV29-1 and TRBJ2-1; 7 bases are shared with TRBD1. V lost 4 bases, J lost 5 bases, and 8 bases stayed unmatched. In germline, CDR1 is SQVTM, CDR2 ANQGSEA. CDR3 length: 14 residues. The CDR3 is CSVVGQGVHNEQFF. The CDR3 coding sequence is TGCAGCGTTGTAGGTCAGGGGGTCCACAATGAGCAGTTCTTC.

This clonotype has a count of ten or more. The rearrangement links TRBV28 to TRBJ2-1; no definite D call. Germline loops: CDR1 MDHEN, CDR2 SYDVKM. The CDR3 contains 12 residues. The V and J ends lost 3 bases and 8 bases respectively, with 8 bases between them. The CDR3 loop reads CASSFVVDEQFF. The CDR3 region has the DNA TGTGCCAGCAGTTTTGTGGTCGATGAGCAGTTCTTC.

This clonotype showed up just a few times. CDR3 coding DNA: TGTGCCAGCAGCTTACGACTGGGGTCGTATGGCTACACCTTC. Translation gives CASSLRLGSYGYTF. V is TRBV7-9 and J is TRBJ1-2; D unclear. CDR3 size: 14 residues. The ends were cut back, 2 bases at V and 5 bases at J, with 12 bases in the middle. Germline V gene sequence: CDR1 SEHNR, CDR2 FQNEAQ (reference sequence). The whole variable domain, remainder taken from reference TRBV7-9 and TRBJ1-2, is DTGVSQNPRHKITKRGQNVTFRCDPISEHNRLYWYRQTLGQGPEFLTYFQNEAQLEKSRLLSDRFSAERPKGSFSTLEIQRTEQGDSAMYLCASSLRLGSYGYTFGSGTRLTVV.

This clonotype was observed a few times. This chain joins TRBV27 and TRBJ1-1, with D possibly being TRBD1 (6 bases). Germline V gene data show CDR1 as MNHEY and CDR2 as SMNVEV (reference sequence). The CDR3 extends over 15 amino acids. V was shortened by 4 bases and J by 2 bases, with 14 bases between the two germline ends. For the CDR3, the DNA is TGTGCCAGCAGTTCCTACAGGGAATATAACACTGAAGCTTTCTTT. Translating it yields CASSSYREYNTEAFF.

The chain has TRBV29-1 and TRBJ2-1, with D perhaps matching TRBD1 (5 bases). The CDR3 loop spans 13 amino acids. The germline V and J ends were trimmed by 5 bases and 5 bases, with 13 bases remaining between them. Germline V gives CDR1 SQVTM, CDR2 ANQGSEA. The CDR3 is CSVLPTADNEQFF. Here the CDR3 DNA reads TGCAGCGTTTTACCGACAGCAGACAATGAGCAGTTCTTC.

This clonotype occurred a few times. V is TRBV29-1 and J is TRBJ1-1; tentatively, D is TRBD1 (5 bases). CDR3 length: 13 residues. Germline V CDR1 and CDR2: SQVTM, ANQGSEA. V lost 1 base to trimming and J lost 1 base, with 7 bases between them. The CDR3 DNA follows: TGCAGCGTTGAAGGAGGGGAGAACACTGAAGCTTTCTTT. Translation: CSVEGGENTEAFF. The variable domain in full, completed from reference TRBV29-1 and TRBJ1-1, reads SAVISQKPSRDICQRGTSLTIQCQVDSQVTMMFWYRQQPGQSLTLIATANQGSEATYESGFVIDKFPISRPNLTFSTLTVSNMSPEDSSIYLCSVEGGENTEAFFGQGTRLTVV.

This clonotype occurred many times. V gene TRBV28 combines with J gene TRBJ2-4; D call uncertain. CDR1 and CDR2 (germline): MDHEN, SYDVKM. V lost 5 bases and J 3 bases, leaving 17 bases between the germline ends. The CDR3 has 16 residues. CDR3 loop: CASSTLQQSGKNIQYF. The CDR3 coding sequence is TGTGCCAGCAGTACACTCCAACAGTCTGGCAAAAACATTCAGTACTTC.

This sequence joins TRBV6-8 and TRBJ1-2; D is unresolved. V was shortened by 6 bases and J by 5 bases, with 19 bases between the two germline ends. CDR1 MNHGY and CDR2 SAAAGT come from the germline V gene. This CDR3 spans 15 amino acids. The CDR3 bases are TGTGCCAGCAGCCACGACTTCGACGGGATTTATGGCTACACCTTC. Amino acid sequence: CASSHDFDGIYGYTF.

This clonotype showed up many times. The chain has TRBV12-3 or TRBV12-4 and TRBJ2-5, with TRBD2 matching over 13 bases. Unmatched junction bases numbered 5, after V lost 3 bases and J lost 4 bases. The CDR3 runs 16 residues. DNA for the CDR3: TGTGCCAGCAGTTTCGAGACTAGCGGGGGGAGAGAGACCCAGTACTTC. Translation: CASSFETSGGRETQYF.

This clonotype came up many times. The CDR3 here is CASSLAPGTGFNEQFF. DNA for the CDR3: TGTGCCAGCAGCTTAGCACCCGGGACAGGGTTCAATGAGCAGTTCTTC. V gene TRBV7-6 combines with J gene TRBJ2-1; 9 bases are a match to TRBD1. The J segment lost 6 bases and the V segment lost 0 bases, leaving 6 bases of the junction unmatched. CDR3 length equals 16 residues. Germline V gives CDR1 SGHVS, CDR2 FNYEAQ.

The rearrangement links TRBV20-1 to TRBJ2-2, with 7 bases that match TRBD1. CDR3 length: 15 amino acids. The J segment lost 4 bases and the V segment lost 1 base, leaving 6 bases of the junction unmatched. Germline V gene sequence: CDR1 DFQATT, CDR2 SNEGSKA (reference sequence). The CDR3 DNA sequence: TGCAGTGCTAGAGGAGACAGGGAAGTCACCGGGGAGCTGTTTTTT. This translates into CSARGDREVTGELFF.

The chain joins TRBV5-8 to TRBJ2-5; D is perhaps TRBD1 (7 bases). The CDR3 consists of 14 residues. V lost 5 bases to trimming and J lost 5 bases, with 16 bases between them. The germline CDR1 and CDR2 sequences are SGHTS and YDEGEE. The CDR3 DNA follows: TGTGCCAGCAGAACAACAGGGGAGGAGGAGACCCAGTACTTC. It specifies CASRTTGEEETQYF. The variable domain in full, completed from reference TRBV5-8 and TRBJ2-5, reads EAGVTQSPTHLIKTRGQQATLRCSPISGHTSVYWYQQALGLGLQFLLWYDEGEERNRGNFPPRFSGRQFPNYSSELNVNALELEDSALYLCASRTTGEEETQYFGPGTRLLVL.

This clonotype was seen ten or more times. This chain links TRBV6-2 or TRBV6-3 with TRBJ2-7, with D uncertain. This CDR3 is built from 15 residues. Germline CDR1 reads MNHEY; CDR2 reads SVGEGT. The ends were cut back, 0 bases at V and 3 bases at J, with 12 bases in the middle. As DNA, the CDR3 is TGTGCCAGCAGTTACTCAGGCGACGCCAGCTACGAGCAGTACGTC. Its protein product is CASSYSGDASYEQYV.

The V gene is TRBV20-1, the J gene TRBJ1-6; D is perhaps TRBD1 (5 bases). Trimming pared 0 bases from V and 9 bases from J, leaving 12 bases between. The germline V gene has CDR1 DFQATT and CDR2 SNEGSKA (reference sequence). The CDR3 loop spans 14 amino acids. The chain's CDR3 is CSARDGTGRSPLHF. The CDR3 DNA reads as TGCAGTGCTAGAGATGGGACCGGGCGTTCACCCCTCCACTTT.

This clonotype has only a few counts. The CDR3 spells CASSLSQGAYGELFF. CDR3 DNA sequence: TGTGCCAGCAGTTTATCCCAGGGGGCGTACGGGGAGCTGTTTTTT. The chain couples TRBV28 to TRBJ2-2; 8 positions agree with TRBD1. After removal of 1 base from V and 7 bases from J, the junction contained 5 bases not matched to a gene. The CDR3 loop spans 15 amino acids. The germline CDR1 and CDR2 sequences are MDHEN and SYDVKM.